Below, 23 T cell receptor beta chains from the same sample are listed, as sequenced in a study of blood T cell repertoires in COVID-19. Profiled with immunoSEQ multiplex PCR; TCRdb holds only in-frame clones, not every one. The data contain 130,000 or so clones, roughly three quarters of them singletons. The source material was peripheral blood. These TCRs come from a woman in her seventies with acute or convalescent COVID-19.

The CDR3 region has the DNA TGTGCCAGCTCCGAAGAACGGACAGCGAACTACGAGCAGTACTTC. Residues: CASSEERTANYEQYF. The V gene is TRBV18, the J gene TRBJ2-7; weak D call: TRBD1 (6 bases). Germline V gives CDR1 KGHSH, CDR2 LQKENI. V lost 6 bases, J lost 3 bases, and 18 bases lay in between. The CDR3 runs to 15 residues. The full variable domain, with the rest looked up from reference TRBV18 and TRBJ2-7, is NAGVMQNPRHLVRRRGQEARLRCSPMKGHSHVYWYRQLPEEGLKFMVYLQKENIIDESGMPKERFSAEFPKEGPSILRIQQVVRGDSAAYFCASSEERTANYEQYFGPGTRLTVT.

This clone has just one count. The rearrangement joins TRBV7-2 to TRBJ2-5, with 7 bases matching TRBD2. Germline CDR1 is SGHTA and CDR2 is FQGNSA. V was pared by 0 bases and J by 0 bases, with 4 bases of the junction left unmatched. This CDR3 contains 16 residues. CDR3 nucleotide sequence: TGTGCCAGCAGCTTAGCGTTAAGCGGGAACCAAGAGACCCAGTACTTC. Its translation: CASSLALSGNQETQYF.

The chain uses TRBV4-3 and TRBJ1-6; perhaps TRBD1 as D (5 bases). The CDR3 runs to 13 residues. Germline assignment: CDR1 LGHNA and CDR2 YSLEER. V was cut by 0 bases and J by 9 bases, with 6 bases left in between. As DNA, the CDR3 is TGCGCCAGCAGCCAAGATAGGGGTTCACCCCTCCACTTT. Its translation: CASSQDRGSPLHF.

The chain recombines TRBV3-1 (or the pseudogene TRBV3-2) with TRBJ1-6; D perhaps matches TRBD1 (5 bases). Germline V lookup: CDR1 LGHDT, CDR2 YNNKEL (reference sequence). The V and J ends lost 4 bases and 7 bases respectively, with 14 bases between them. This CDR3 region has 15 residues. The CDR3 here is CASSPPGRLNSPLHF. The CDR3 DNA follows: TGTGCCAGCAGCCCCCCAGGGAGGTTGAATTCACCCCTCCACTTT.

The J gene is TRBJ2-3, the V gene TRBV6-2 or TRBV6-3, with a tentative D call TRBD2 (5 bases). This CDR3 region has 17 residues. Trimming cost V 6 bases and J 4 bases, with 23 bases left between them. The V gene's germline CDR1 is MNHEY and CDR2 SVGEGT. CDR3 residues: CASSFSRGRVISDTQYF. CDR3 DNA: TGTGCCAGCAGCTTCTCCCGAGGGCGGGTAATATCAGATACGCAGTATTTT.

This chain connects TRBV7-3 to TRBJ2-7, with 9 bases identical to TRBD2. The V gene's germline CDR1 is SGHTA and CDR2 FQGTGA. CDR3 length: 14 amino acids. Trimming took 5 bases from V and 7 from J; bases not matched to a gene: 9. The DNA of the CDR3 is TGTGCCAGCAGCGCGACTAGCGGAGGGGGAGAGCAGTACTTC. Residues: CASSATSGGGEQYF.

The chain joins TRBV2 to TRBJ2-4; 14 nucleotides agree with TRBD2. CDR1 is SNHLY, CDR2 FYNNEI, per germline. The CDR3 consists of 18 residues. The V segment lost 6 bases and the J segment 1 base; nucleotides outside the gene matches: 8. The CDR3 loop is CASRPGLAGERAKNIQYF. In DNA, the CDR3 is TGTGCCAGCAGACCGGGACTAGCGGGAGAGAGGGCCAAAAACATTCAGTACTTC. The full variable domain, with the rest looked up from reference TRBV2 and TRBJ2-4, is EPEVTQTPSHQVTQMGQEVILRCVPISNHLYFYWYRQILGQKVEFLVSFYNNEISEKSEIFDDQFSVERPDGSNFTLKIRSTKLEDSAMYFCASRPGLAGERAKNIQYFGAGTRLSVL.

V is TRBV6-1 and J is TRBJ1-1; D ambiguous. The V gene's germline CDR1 is MNHNS and CDR2 SASEGT. The CDR3 runs 12 residues. Trimming cost V 3 bases and J 7 bases, with 9 bases left between them. This chain's CDR3 is CASSEYGLEAFF. CDR3 bases: TGTGCCAGCAGTGAGTATGGACTTGAAGCTTTCTTT.

The chain couples TRBV7-8 to TRBJ1-2; D gene ambiguous. Germline V gene lookup returns CDR1 SGHVS and CDR2 FQNEAQ. The CDR3 has 13 amino acids. Trimming stripped 0 bases from V and 4 bases from J, with 6 bases between. CDR3 DNA: TGTGCCAGCAGCTTAGCGAACAGCTATGGCTACACCTTC. Amino acid sequence: CASSLANSYGYTF.

This chain uses TRBV10-2 with TRBJ2-1; 10 bases map to TRBD1. The CDR3 runs to 15 residues. Germline V CDR1 and CDR2: WSHSY, SAAADI. J gave up 4 bases and V 7 bases, and 7 bases lay outside the gene matches. The CDR3 sequence is CASKPGTGAYNEQFF. DNA for the CDR3: TGCGCCAGCAAACCGGGGACAGGGGCTTACAATGAGCAGTTCTTC.

V is TRBV29-1 and J is TRBJ2-5, with 8 bases matching TRBD1. V lost 7 bases to trimming and J lost 5 bases; unmatched junction nucleotides: 9. This CDR3 has 13 residues. Germline CDR1 and CDR2: SQVTM and ANQGSEA. DNA of the CDR3: TGCAGCGCCTTACCGACAGGGGTGGAGACCCAGTACTTC. Translating gives CSALPTGVETQYF. Full variable domain (rest looked up from reference TRBV29-1 and TRBJ2-5): SAVISQKPSRDICQRGTSLTIQCQVDSQVTMMFWYRQQPGQSLTLIATANQGSEATYESGFVIDKFPISRPNLTFSTLTVSNMSPEDSSIYLCSALPTGVETQYFGPGTRLLVL.

This clone was seen a handful of times. CDR3 in DNA: TGCGCCAGCAGCTTTGGGATGGGGGGGAATGAGCAGTTCTTC. Translating gives CASSFGMGGNEQFF. This chain connects TRBV5-1 to TRBJ2-1; TRBD2 agrees at 7 bases. The CDR3 sequence is 14 residues long. The J segment lost 7 bases and the V segment lost 2 bases, leaving 6 bases of the junction unmatched. The V gene's germline CDR1 is SGHRS and CDR2 YFSETQ.

This clone was observed a handful of times. The rearrangement joins TRBV6-5 to TRBJ1-2; D may be TRBD1 (6 bases). The CDR3 sequence is 13 residues long. CDR1 is MNHEY and CDR2 is SVGAGI in the germline V gene. Trimming shortened V by 6 bases and J by 6 bases, and 14 bases separated the two germline ends. The CDR3 coding sequence is TGTGCCAGCAGCCAAACAGGGATTGATGGCTACACCTTC. Translation: CASSQTGIDGYTF.

The chain couples TRBV7-9 to TRBJ2-3, with a weak D call TRBD2 (5 bases). CDR3 length: 14 residues. Trimming removed 5 bases from V and 3 bases from J, with 12 bases in between. Germline V gene sequence: CDR1 SEHNR, CDR2 FQNEAQ (reference sequence). CDR3 in amino acids: CASSPEGKTDTQYF. The CDR3 DNA reads TGTGCCAGCAGCCCAGAGGGAAAGACAGATACGCAGTATTTT.

The chain combines TRBV27 with TRBJ2-3, with 7 nucleotides matching TRBD2. Germline trimming cut 2 bases from V and 6 bases from J; bases unmatched to any gene: 11. This CDR3 is 16 amino acids long. Looked up from germline, CDR1 is MNHEY and CDR2 is SMNVEV (reference sequence). DNA for the CDR3: TGTGCCAGCAGTTTAATCTCGAGCGGGGAAGGGGATACGCAGTATTTT. It translates to CASSLISSGEGDTQYF.

This clone has just a few counts. The V gene is TRBV9, the J gene TRBJ1-5, with a tentative D call TRBD1 (5 bases). The V end was cut by 4 bases, the J end by 4 bases, with 18 bases between. This CDR3 comprises 16 residues. Germline V gene data show CDR1 as SGDLS and CDR2 as YYNGEE. The CDR3 loop reads CASSPTGPGLNQPQHF. In nucleotides, the CDR3 is TGTGCCAGCAGCCCAACGGGCCCAGGGTTAAATCAGCCCCAGCATTTT. The full variable domain, its missing parts supplied by reference TRBV9 and TRBJ1-5, is DSGVTQTPKHLITATGQRVTLRCSPRSGDLSVYWYQQSLDQGLQFLIQYYNGEERAKGNILERFSAQQFPDLHSELNLSSLELGDSALYFCASSPTGPGLNQPQHFGDGTRLSIL.

The CDR3 spells CASSDSGTGGASYGYTF. The CDR3 coding sequence is TGTGCCAGCAGTGATTCAGGGACAGGGGGCGCAAGCTATGGCTACACCTTC. This chain links TRBV6-1 with TRBJ1-2, with TRBD1 matching 12 bases. With V trimmed by 3 bases and J by 4 bases, 9 bases remained unmatched. CDR3 length equals 17 residues. Looked up from germline, CDR1 is MNHNS and CDR2 is SASEGT.

This clone has at least ten counts. The rearrangement uses TRBV12-3 or TRBV12-4 and TRBJ2-5; TRBD2 is a possible D gene (5 bases). Trimming left V 9 bases short and J 4 bases short, with 9 bases between. This CDR3 is 11 amino acids long. CDR3 sequence reads: CASSAGETQYF. The CDR3 DNA sequence: TGTGCCAGTTCTGCGGGAGAGACCCAGTACTTC.

The rearrangement uses TRBV19 and TRBJ1-2; a weak D match, TRBD1 (6 bases). V lost 5 bases and J lost 2, with 15 bases in between. Germline loops: CDR1 LNHDA, CDR2 SQIVND (reference sequence). This CDR3 is 15 amino acids long. CDR3 DNA: TGTGCCAGTAGTCCCCAGGGACACGCCAACTATGGCTACACCTTC. The encoded protein is CASSPQGHANYGYTF. The whole variable domain, remainder taken from reference TRBV19 and TRBJ1-2, is DGGITQSPKYLFRKEGQNVTLSCEQNLNHDAMYWYRQDPGQGLRLIYYSQIVNDFQKGDIAEGYSVSREKKESFPLTVTSAQKNPTAFYLCASSPQGHANYGYTFGSGTRLTVV.

V and J are TRBV28 and TRBJ1-6; no definite D call. Trimming shortened V by 4 bases and J by 9 bases, and 7 bases separated the two germline ends. Germline CDR1 and CDR2: MDHEN and SYDVKM. The CDR3 runs to 12 residues. CDR3 nucleotide sequence: TGTGCCAGCAGTTCCGGGGTTTCACCCCTCCACTTT. It is translated as CASSSGVSPLHF. Filled out from reference TRBV28 and TRBJ1-6, the complete variable domain reads DVKVTQSSRYLVKRTGEKVFLECVQDMDHENMFWYRQDPGLGLRLIYFSYDVKMKEKGDIPEGYSVSREKKERFSLILESASTNQTSMYLCASSSGVSPLHFGNGTRLTVT.

This rearrangement joins TRBV7-2 to TRBJ1-3; 7 bases are a match to TRBD1. The trim removed 5 bases at V and 0 bases at J, leaving 7 bases unmatched. The length of the CDR3 is 16 residues. Per the germline V gene, CDR1 is SGHTA and CDR2 is FQGNSA. The CDR3 DNA follows: TGTGCCAGCAGCGCCTGGACAGGTTTCTCTGGAAACACCATATATTTT. Translation gives CASSAWTGFSGNTIYF.

The chain uses TRBV9 and TRBJ1-1; D unclear. The CDR3 runs to 14 residues. Trimming pared 0 bases from V and 1 base from J, leaving 7 bases between. Germline V CDR1 and CDR2: SGDLS, YYNGEE. CDR3 sequence (DNA): TGTGCCAGCAGCGTAGGTCAGGAGAACACTGAAGCTTTCTTT. This sequence encodes CASSVGQENTEAFF.

This clone was seen only a few times. This chain uses TRBV5-1 with TRBJ2-1; 9 bases align to TRBD2. CDR1 SGHRS and CDR2 YFSETQ come from the germline V gene. V gave up 8 bases and J gave up 10 bases; unmatched junction bases: 22. CDR3 length equals 17 residues. The CDR3 here is CARTGTSRTHAGEEQFF. CDR3 bases: TGCGCCAGAACCGGGACTAGCAGAACCCACGCCGGGGAGGAGCAGTTCTTC.